This entry concerns a single TCR beta chain. The data were taken from a study of blood T cell repertoires in COVID-19. For the study at large: Acute and convalescent COVID-19 samples came from the United States, Italy and Spain. Nucleic acid was either cDNA or gDNA, and it came from T cells, B-cell-depleted T cells, or PBMCs.

In the original processing: Using reference gene primer amplification, nucleated cell counts were estimated. Method: immunoSEQ multiplex PCR; TCRdb's copy keeps in-frame clones and lacks some. V and J calls and clone size are as listed in that table; D and trimming were resolved from the DNA. The sample has roughly 230,000 clones, roughly 84% seen once. V lost 4 bases and J 5 bases, leaving 14 bases between the germline ends. This CDR3 has 15 amino acids. Germline CDR1 and CDR2: KGHSH and LQKENI. The rearrangement links TRBV18 to TRBJ2-2; D is possibly TRBD2 (6 bases). Specimen: peripheral blood. The TCR sequence derives from a man aged 40-50 years with acute or convalescent COVID-19. The CDR3: CASSRREPKTGELFF. CDR3 nucleotides: TGTGCCAGCTCACGACGGGAGCCAAAGACCGGGGAGCTGTTTTTT.